This TCR beta chain was recorded in a study of blood T cell repertoires in COVID-19. Produced via immunoSEQ multiplex PCR; TCRdb's table is partial and in-frame only. The sample includes 200,000 to 300,000 clones, approximately 81% seen only once; the top ten take less than 5%. This clone was detected only once. The germline CDR1 and CDR2 sequences are LGHNA and YNFKEQ. After removal of 0 bases from V and 5 bases from J, the junction contained 14 bases not matched to a gene. The CDR3 has 18 residues. This TCR came from a man aged 60 to 69 with acute or convalescent COVID-19. The J gene is TRBJ1-1, the V gene TRBV4-2, with TRBD1 identical over 8 bases. The sample comprised peripheral blood. DNA for the CDR3: TGTGCCAGCAGCCAAGATTTATTTAGACAGGGGAGGATTACTGAAGCTTTCTTT. Amino acid sequence: CASSQDLFRQGRITEAFF.